Each of the 8 T cell receptor beta chains below was sequenced from the same sample in a study of shared clonotypes between healthy human individuals. Sequencing used immunoSEQ multiplex PCR; TCRdb keeps in-frame clones, though not all of them. The table includes roughly 700,000 clones, about 74% detected once. Sequencing was performed on memory CD4+ T cells sorted from blood. Specified subset: CD45RA-negative fraction. These receptor sequences come from a woman in her twenties or thirties in good health.

The CDR3 region has the DNA TGTGCCAGCAGCCAGGATTGGGTCACAGATACGCAGTATTTT. This sequence encodes CASSQDWVTDTQYF. The chain has TRBV28 and TRBJ2-3; D is unclear. The CDR3 runs to 14 residues. The germline V gene encodes CDR1 MDHEN and CDR2 SYDVKM. Trimming pared 6 bases from V and 2 bases from J, leaving 12 bases between.

The chain has TRBV2 and TRBJ2-7; D unresolved. Trimming cost V 6 bases and J 3 bases, with 6 bases left between them. Germline values: CDR1 SNHLY, CDR2 FYNNEI. The CDR3 is 11 residues long. CDR3 in DNA: TGTGCCAGCAGACAGCACTACGAGCAGTACTTC. Its protein product is CASRQHYEQYF.

CDR3 amino acids: CASNRLAGQRQFF. As DNA, the CDR3 is TGTGCCAGCAACCGACTAGCGGGACAAAGACAGTTCTTC. The genes are TRBV7-9 and TRBJ2-1, with 11 bases that match TRBD2. The V and J ends lost 7 bases and 13 bases, in that order; junction bases with no gene match: 9. Looked up from germline, CDR1 is SEHNR and CDR2 is FQNEAQ (reference sequence). The CDR3 length is 13 residues.

V gene TRBV27 combines with J gene TRBJ1-4, with 7 bases matching TRBD1. The V gene's germline CDR1 is MNHEY and CDR2 SMNVEV (reference sequence). CDR3 length: 16 amino acids. The V gene end was trimmed by 2 bases and the J gene end by 7 bases; junction bases not matched to a gene: 10. CDR3 region: CASSLGTGALSEKLFF. The CDR3 DNA follows: TGTGCCAGCAGTTTAGGAACAGGGGCGCTAAGTGAAAAACTGTTTTTT.

This rearrangement joins TRBV19 to TRBJ1-2; weak D call: TRBD1 (6 bases). Germline V CDR1 and CDR2: LNHDA, SQIVND (reference sequence). The V end was cut by 6 bases, the J end by 6 bases, with 23 bases between. The CDR3 runs to 16 residues. CDR3 DNA sequence: TGTGCCAGTAGGGACACCGGGACATCGGGTCGCCATGGCTACACCTTC. It specifies CASRDTGTSGRHGYTF.

With regard to this clone: Because the CDR3's place on the DNA is in doubt, the DNA is left out and the CDR3 is given as listed by TCRdb. The chain couples TRBV7-6 to TRBJ2-3; TRBD1, the D gene given by the table, was not confirmed from the DNA. CDR1 and CDR2 from the germline V gene are SGHVS and FNYEAQ. The CDR3 length is 13 residues, termini included. This chain's CDR3 is CASSFQVSDTQYF.

V gene TRBV14 combines with J gene TRBJ1-4; D uncertain. The V gene lost 3 bases and the J gene lost 10 bases, with 6 bases spanning the gap. The CDR3 is made up of 11 amino acids. Germline-derived CDR1 and CDR2 are SGHDN and FVKESK. DNA of the CDR3: TGTGCCAGCAGCCAGAGCGTAAAACTGTTTTTT. It specifies CASSQSVKLFF.

V gene TRBV9 combines with J gene TRBJ2-2; 7 nucleotides agree with TRBD2. CDR1 is SGDLS, CDR2 YYNGEE, per germline. The CDR3 has 15 amino acids. Trimming removed 2 bases from V and 3 bases from J; junction bases left unmatched: 4. Here the CDR3 DNA reads TGTGCCAGCAGCGTCAAAGGGAGGGACACCGGGGAGCTGTTTTTT. This gives the protein CASSVKGRDTGELFF.